Listed here is a single TCR beta chain. Its antigen is unknown. At one end the junction does not follow the germline gene, possibly because of a read error. Rearranged V-D-J TRB sequences were amplified with a mixed TRB-A/B primer pool. TCRdb itself ran the multiplex PCR reads through MiXCR, one entry per CDR3 protein. The sample gives 6,000 to 9,000 distinct CDR3 sequences, about 38% of which show up once; less than 6.5% is in the top ten. The entry originates in a study of T cell repertoires in aging, cancer and after chemotherapy. Study conclusions and caveats: Median generation probability rose over the chemotherapy interval in each cancer cohort, suggesting rebound thymic output. In cancer patients, declining TCR diversity with age involved lost richness and lost evenness.

Peripheral blood genomic DNA, not sorted cells or RNA, was the template. Sequenced material: blood. This TCR came from a human donor in good health.

The CDR3 bases are TGCGCCAGCAGCTTGGATGTCCGGGCTGGGGCCAACGTCCTGACTTTC. It is translated as CASSLDVRAGANVLTF. The V call is TRBV5-3, the J call TRBJ2-6, with no clear D. TRBV5-3 is known as an ORF, though its function is uncertain. The CDR3 loop spans 16 amino acids.